The present entry profiles one TCR beta chain with its context. This entry comes from a study of blood T cell repertoires in COVID-19. Germline values: CDR1 WSHSY, CDR2 SAAADI. Trimming cost V 6 bases and J 5 bases, with 14 bases left between them. This CDR3 has 14 residues. The assay was immunoSEQ multiplex PCR, and TCRdb's table has in-frame clones only and misses some. Of about 170,000 clones in the sample, roughly 93% were seen once. Sequencing was done on a sample of peripheral blood. This sequence originates from a woman aged 45-65 years with acute or convalescent COVID-19. V gene TRBV10-2 combines with J gene TRBJ2-1; the D gene is possibly TRBD2 (6 bases). The CDR3 reads CASRKPGVNNEQFF. In nucleotides, the CDR3 is TGCGCCAGCAGGAAGCCGGGAGTTAACAATGAGCAGTTCTTC.